One sample yielded the 27 T cell receptor beta chains listed below, sequenced in a study of blood T cell repertoires in COVID-19. The repertoire was sequenced with immunoSEQ multiplex PCR; TCRdb's copy has only in-frame clones and lacks some. Here the sample spans 150,000 to 200,000 clones, about four fifths being singletons. Sequenced sample: peripheral blood. Every receptor here comes from a human donor with acute or convalescent COVID-19. The donor label of this sample is uncertain.

The V and J genes are TRBV5-1 and TRBJ2-3, with 8 bases matching TRBD1. Unmatched junction bases numbered 11, after V lost 4 bases and J lost 4 bases. CDR1 and CDR2 (germline): SGHRS, YFSETQ. The CDR3 is 16 residues long. In DNA, the CDR3 is TGCGCCAGCAGCACCACAGGGGGTTCGGTGGCAGATACGCAGTATTTT. This codes for CASSTTGGSVADTQYF.

This chain connects TRBV30 to TRBJ2-7; D remains ambiguous. Trimming pared 3 bases from V and 5 bases from J, leaving 8 bases between. The length of the CDR3 is 11 residues. Germline V gene data show CDR1 as GTSNPN and CDR2 as SVGIG (reference sequence). This chain's CDR3 is CAWRQQDEQYF. The CDR3 nucleotides are TGTGCCTGGAGACAGCAGGACGAGCAGTACTTC.

V is TRBV9 and J is TRBJ1-2; D possibly corresponds to TRBD1 (5 bases). Trimming took off 0 bases at V and 4 bases at J, with 7 bases between the two ends. Germline V CDR1 and CDR2: SGDLS, YYNGEE. CDR3 size: 13 residues. This CDR3 is CASSVATGYGYTF. CDR3 in DNA: TGTGCCAGCAGCGTAGCCACAGGCTATGGCTACACCTTC.

The chain combines TRBV25-1 with TRBJ1-3; 9 nucleotides match TRBD1. Germline CDR1 reads MGHDK; CDR2 reads SYGVNS. The junction had 9 bases not matched to a gene; V was cut back by 6 bases and J by 0 bases. CDR3 length: 17 residues. In DNA, the CDR3 is TGTGCCAGCAGCTTGACAGGGGGGGGGTTCTCTGGAAACACCATATATTTT. Amino acid sequence: CASSLTGGGFSGNTIYF.

This sequence joins TRBV3-1 (or the pseudogene TRBV3-2) and TRBJ1-5, with a weak D call TRBD1 (6 bases). The CDR3 loop spans 13 amino acids. V dropped 3 bases and J dropped 5 bases, with 8 bases sitting between them. CDR1 LGHDT and CDR2 YNNKEL come from the germline V gene (reference sequence). DNA for the CDR3: TGTGCCAGCAGCCAGGGACAAGATCAGCCCCAGCATTTT. Residues: CASSQGQDQPQHF.

This chain uses TRBV3-1 (or the pseudogene TRBV3-2) with TRBJ2-7, with a tentative D call TRBD1 (6 bases). Deletions cut 3 bases from V and 6 bases from J, with 15 bases between. The germline V gene has CDR1 LGHDT and CDR2 YNNKEL (reference sequence). This CDR3 has 14 residues. CDR3 residues: CASSQVYRVSEQYF. The CDR3 nucleotides read TGTGCCAGCAGCCAGGTCTACAGGGTCAGCGAGCAGTACTTC.

The V gene is TRBV14, the J gene TRBJ2-5, with a possible D match to TRBD1 (5 bases). Per germline, CDR1 SGHDN and CDR2 FVKESK. Trimming cost V 4 bases and J 4 bases, with 16 bases left between them. The CDR3 has 15 residues. Here the CDR3 DNA reads TGTGCCAGCAGCCCCTCGTCCCAGGGTAGAGAGACCCAGTACTTC. Its protein is CASSPSSQGRETQYF.

The J gene is TRBJ2-7, the V gene TRBV19; TRBD1 might be the D (6 bases). The CDR3 length is 14 residues. Germline CDR1 and CDR2: LNHDA and SQIVND (reference sequence). V dropped 5 bases and J dropped 0 bases, with 11 bases sitting between them. The CDR3 bases are TGTGCCAGTAGTGGACAGTCGGACTCCTACGAGCAGTACTTC. Its protein product is CASSGQSDSYEQYF.

The chain uses TRBV5-4 and TRBJ2-7; 10 nucleotides agree with TRBD2. The germline gives CDR1 SGHNT, CDR2 YYREEE (reference sequence). Trimming at V came to 2 bases and at J to 5 bases, leaving 7 bases not matched to a gene. The CDR3 extends over 15 amino acids. CDR3 coding DNA: TGTGCCAGCAGCTTCCGGACTAGCGGACGGAACGAGCAGTACTTC. Amino acids: CASSFRTSGRNEQYF.

V is TRBV4-1 and J is TRBJ2-7; D uncertain. This CDR3 is 13 amino acids long. CDR1 is MGHRA and CDR2 is YSYEKL in the germline V gene. Trimming pared 0 bases from V and 3 bases from J, leaving 6 bases between. The CDR3 DNA sequence: TGCGCCAGCAGCCAAGATCGGAGCTACGAGCAGTACTTC. This codes for CASSQDRSYEQYF.

The CDR3, as DNA: TGTGCCAGCAGGCCCGGGACAGGGTGGGACACAGATACGCAGTATTTT. The encoded protein is CASRPGTGWDTDTQYF. The V call is TRBV5-4, the J call TRBJ2-3, with TRBD1 matching over 9 bases. CDR3 size: 16 residues. CDR1 and CDR2 (germline): SGHNT, YYREEE (reference sequence). V gave up 5 bases and J gave up 2 bases; unmatched junction bases: 9.

This clone was seen a few times. The rearrangement links TRBV21-1 to TRBJ2-5; the listed D gene, TRBD1, was not tested against the DNA. TRBV21-1 is tagged as a pseudogene. CDR3 size: 14 residues. This CDR3 is CASSTPGQQETQYF. CDR3 sequence (DNA): TGTGCCAGCAGCACTCCGGGACAGCAAGAGACCCAGTACTTC.

In its sample, this clone was seen a few times. This chain links TRBV27 with TRBJ1-1; TRBD1 might be the D (5 bases). CDR1 is MNHEY and CDR2 is SMNVEV in the germline V gene (reference sequence). The CDR3 sequence is 13 residues long. V lost 6 bases, J lost 1 base, and 9 bases lay in between. CDR3 coding DNA: TGTGCCAGCAGCGGGACTCCGAACACTGAAGCTTTCTTT. Translating it yields CASSGTPNTEAFF.

This chain joins TRBV6-5 and TRBJ2-6; a weak D match, TRBD1 (6 bases). Germline V lookup: CDR1 MNHEY, CDR2 SVGAGI. The CDR3 loop spans 15 amino acids. Trimming removed 6 bases at V and 0 bases at J, with 9 bases between. The CDR3: CASRPQGSGANVLTF. CDR3 bases: TGTGCCAGCAGACCACAGGGCTCTGGGGCCAACGTCCTGACTTTC.

The genes are TRBV5-6 and TRBJ2-3; D is unresolved. The CDR3 spans 14 residues. Trimming stripped 4 bases from V and 2 bases from J, with 11 bases between. Looked up from germline, CDR1 is SGHDT and CDR2 is YYEEEE. Here the CDR3 reads CASSRPLDTDTQYF. CDR3 in DNA: TGTGCCAGCAGCCGTCCCCTAGACACAGATACGCAGTATTTT.

The J gene is TRBJ1-2, the V gene TRBV27; 8 bases agree with TRBD1. The CDR3 sequence is 15 residues long. V was clipped by 4 bases and J by 4 bases; unmatched bases: 8. Germline CDR1 is MNHEY and CDR2 is SMNVEV (reference sequence). CDR3 sequence (DNA): TGTGCCAGCAGTTCGCCTGGACAGGGAGGCTATGGCTACACCTTC. Translating it yields CASSSPGQGGYGYTF.

CDR3: CASSTGRHEQYF. For the CDR3, the DNA is TGTGCCAGCAGCACAGGGCGCCACGAGCAGTACTTC. This chain uses TRBV5-4 with TRBJ2-7, with D possibly being TRBD1 (6 bases). This CDR3 spans 12 amino acids. Germline CDR1 reads SGHNT; CDR2 reads YYREEE (reference sequence). The V and J ends lost 4 bases and 5 bases respectively, with 10 bases between them.

The J gene is TRBJ2-1, the V gene TRBV11-3, with 9 nucleotides matching TRBD2. V lost 5 bases, J lost 7 bases, and 9 bases stayed unmatched. Germline-derived CDR1 and CDR2 are SGHNT and YENEEA. CDR3 length: 15 amino acids. In DNA, the CDR3 is TGTGCCAGCAGCCCGACTAGCGGAGTTGGAAATGAGCAGTTCTTC. Translating it yields CASSPTSGVGNEQFF.

The chain recombines TRBV3-1 (or the pseudogene TRBV3-2) with TRBJ2-7; possible D gene TRBD1, 6 bases. V lost 0 bases and J lost 3, with 9 bases in between. Germline V gene data show CDR1 as LGHDT and CDR2 as YNNKEL (reference sequence). The CDR3 consists of 14 residues. CDR3 loop: CASSQDTGFYEQYF. The CDR3 DNA sequence: TGTGCCAGCAGCCAAGACACAGGGTTCTACGAGCAGTACTTC.

The chain couples TRBV4-1 to TRBJ1-4; D not certain. Looked up from germline, CDR1 is MGHRA and CDR2 is YSYEKL. CDR3 length: 13 residues. The V end was cut by 1 base, the J end by 8 bases, with 8 bases between. In nucleotides, the CDR3 is TGCGCCAGCAGCCAAGGGGCAGAGGAAAAACTGTTTTTT. Translation gives CASSQGAEEKLFF.

The rearrangement links TRBV18 to TRBJ1-1; 8 positions match TRBD1. The V segment lost 2 bases and the J segment 4 bases; nucleotides outside the gene matches: 6. The CDR3 extends over 15 amino acids. CDR1 KGHSH and CDR2 LQKENI come from the germline V gene. This CDR3 reads CASSPVTGASTEAFF. The CDR3 DNA reads as TGTGCCAGCTCACCAGTGACAGGGGCAAGCACTGAAGCTTTCTTT.

The V gene is TRBV6-4, the J gene TRBJ1-5; D remains unclear. With 4 bases removed from V and 5 bases from J, the gap between germline ends came to 9 bases. Germline V gives CDR1 MRHNA, CDR2 SNTAGT. The length of the CDR3 is 13 residues. The CDR3 region is CASSVAGDQPQHF. The CDR3 bases are TGTGCCAGCAGTGTAGCCGGGGATCAGCCCCAGCATTTT.

The genes are TRBV2 and TRBJ1-2; 9 nucleotides line up with TRBD1. CDR3 length: 13 amino acids. Trimming took 4 bases from V and 6 from J; bases not matched to a gene: 3. CDR1 is SNHLY and CDR2 is FYNNEI in the germline V gene. The CDR3 nucleotides read TGTGCCAGCAGTGGGGACAGGGTTGATGGCTACACCTTC. This sequence encodes CASSGDRVDGYTF.

The gene calls are TRBV27 and TRBJ2-7, with D maybe TRBD2 (5 bases). V shed 2 bases and J shed 2 bases, with 10 bases lying between them. The CDR3 consists of 14 residues. The germline V gene has CDR1 MNHEY and CDR2 SMNVEV (reference sequence). As DNA, the CDR3 is TGTGCCAGCAGTTTAAGGGAGACTCCCTACGAGCAGTACTTC. This sequence encodes CASSLRETPYEQYF.

DNA of the CDR3: TGCAGTGCTAGTACGCAGTCGGATACGCAGTATTTT. Its translation is CSASTQSDTQYF. V and J are TRBV20-1 and TRBJ2-3; D remains unclear. The V and J ends lost 3 bases and 6 bases respectively, with 10 bases between them. The CDR3 has 12 amino acids. Germline lookup yields CDR1 DFQATT and CDR2 SNEGSKA (reference sequence).

The rearrangement uses TRBV6-4 and TRBJ2-1; 8 nucleotides align to TRBD2. CDR3 size: 16 residues. Trimming removed 2 bases from V and 3 bases from J; junction bases left unmatched: 6. Germline assignment: CDR1 MRHNA and CDR2 SNTAGT. Here the CDR3 reads CASSDPKAGDYNEQFF. CDR3 nucleotides: TGTGCCAGCAGTGACCCTAAAGCGGGGGACTACAATGAGCAGTTCTTC.

The chain recombines TRBV29-1 with TRBJ2-7, with 7 bases identical to TRBD2. Losses at the gene ends were 8 bases for V and 1 base for J; bases not matched to a gene: 5. The germline CDR1 and CDR2 sequences are SQVTM and ANQGSEA. This CDR3 has 12 amino acids. CDR3 loop: CSYLRGSYEQYF. CDR3 DNA sequence: TGCAGCTACTTGCGGGGGTCCTACGAGCAGTACTTC.